One and the same sample provided the 32 T cell receptor beta chains below, sequenced in a study of patients and donors after allogeneic stem cell transplantation. In TCRdb, the RT-PCR reads were re-called with MiXCR into one record per CDR3 protein. Of under 35,000 distinct CDR3 sequences in the sample, roughly a third were seen once. Material: blood, either unsorted or a sorted T cell fraction (not recorded which). The receptors were gathered from a human donor who was either an allogeneic HSCT recipient or a stem cell or donor lymphocyte infusion donor (not recorded which). It is not recorded whose cells these are; they may come from a transplant donor.

This clonotype occurred a few times. The rearrangement links TRBV4-3 to TRBJ1-5; no clear D. The V and J ends lost 3 bases and 5 bases respectively, with 17 bases between them. This CDR3 is built from 16 residues. Germline CDR1 LGHNA, CDR2 YSLEER. CDR3: CASSQMEDGRYQPQHF. For the CDR3, the DNA is TGCGCCAGCAGCCAGATGGAAGACGGTCGGTATCAGCCCCAGCATTTT.

Here the CDR3 DNA reads TGTGCCAGCAGTCTGGGGTCGCCAAGGTCCCAGCATTTT. This codes for CASSLGSPRSQHF. The chain has TRBV12-3 or TRBV12-4 and TRBJ1-5; D remains ambiguous. The CDR3 sequence is 13 residues long. V lost 5 bases, J lost 11 bases, and 16 bases lay in between.

The V and J genes are TRBV28 and TRBJ1-2; 10 nucleotides line up with TRBD1. The CDR3 is 14 residues long. Germline-derived CDR1 and CDR2 are MDHEN and SYDVKM. J was trimmed by 8 bases and V by 4 bases; bases with no gene match: 7. Here the CDR3 reads CASSSGQGSGGYTF. The CDR3 coding sequence is TGTGCCAGCAGTTCGGGACAGGGGTCGGGAGGCTACACCTTC.

The rearrangement uses TRBV7-3 and TRBJ2-2; no clear D gene. The CDR3 contains 14 residues. Trimming removed 5 bases at V and 6 bases at J, with 13 bases between. Germline assignment: CDR1 SGHTA and CDR2 FQGTGA. In DNA, the CDR3 is TGTGCCAGCAGCCCTAGGGTTGCGCCCGGGGAGCTGTTTTTT. As protein: CASSPRVAPGELFF.

The gene calls are TRBV6-2 or TRBV6-3 and TRBJ2-1; 10 bases fit TRBD1. Germline V gene data show CDR1 as MNHEY and CDR2 as SVGEGT. This CDR3 spans 17 amino acids. V shed 2 bases, J shed 6 bases, and the junction held 10 bases outside the gene matches. CDR3 in amino acids: CASSYGIRDRGINEQFF. CDR3 bases: TGTGCCAGCAGTTACGGGATACGGGACAGGGGAATCAATGAGCAGTTCTTC.

This clonotype was observed a few times. The chain is built from TRBV18 and TRBJ1-1, with a possible D match to TRBD1 (5 bases). Germline CDR1 and CDR2: KGHSH and LQKENI. The CDR3 is made up of 16 amino acids. V was cut by 3 bases and J by 10 bases, with 24 bases left in between. This CDR3 is CASSPTRWTTPRGAFF. The CDR3 coding sequence is TGTGCCAGCTCACCTACCCGTTGGACAACCCCCCGGGGAGCTTTCTTT.

The rearrangement links TRBV24-1 to TRBJ2-1, with D hard to call. Trimming cost V 9 bases and J 4 bases, with 6 bases left between them. The CDR3 sequence is 11 residues long. Germline loops: CDR1 KGHDR, CDR2 SFDVKD. The CDR3 region is CATAGYNEQFF. The CDR3 nucleotides are TGTGCCACCGCCGGGTACAATGAGCAGTTCTTC.

The J gene is TRBJ1-2, the V gene TRBV6-5, with D uncertain. This CDR3 has 15 amino acids. CDR1 is MNHEY and CDR2 is SVGAGI in the germline V gene. V was shortened by 2 bases and J by 5 bases, with 15 bases between the two germline ends. In nucleotides, the CDR3 is TGTGCCAGCAGTTACGATACCTCCTCCGGGTATGGCTACACCTTC. Its protein product is CASSYDTSSGYGYTF.

This sequence joins TRBV7-6 and TRBJ1-3; D not certain. The CDR3 runs to 16 residues. Germline loops: CDR1 SGHVS, CDR2 FNYEAQ. Trimming removed 4 bases at V and 0 bases at J, with 13 bases between. CDR3 DNA sequence: TGTGCCAGCAGCTCCCAACTTCAGATCTCTGGAAACACCATATATTTT. It yields the protein CASSSQLQISGNTIYF. Supplemented by reference TRBV7-6 and TRBJ1-3, the full variable domain reads GAGVSQSPRYKVTKRGQDVALRCDPISGHVSLYWYRQALGQGPEFLTYFNYEAQQDKSGLPNDRFSAERPEGSISTLTIQRTEQRDSAMYRCASSSQLQISGNTIYFGEGSWLTVV.

The J gene is TRBJ1-5, the V gene TRBV5-5; the D is unclear. V gave up 5 bases and J gave up 5 bases, with 11 bases separating them. Germline CDR1 SGHKS, CDR2 YYEKEE (reference sequence). There are 13 residues in the CDR3. The CDR3 sequence: CASRLAGDQPQHF. The CDR3 nucleotides read TGTGCCAGCAGACTGGCCGGAGATCAGCCCCAGCATTTT.

This clonotype was recorded at least ten times. The chain carries TRBV12-3 or TRBV12-4 and TRBJ1-3; TRBD1 might be the D (5 bases). This CDR3 is 15 amino acids long. V dropped 5 bases and J dropped 0 bases, with 11 bases sitting between them. For the CDR3, the DNA is TGTGCCAGCAGTCCCCAGGGTTTCTCTGGAAACACCATATATTTT. This gives the protein CASSPQGFSGNTIYF.

This clonotype has just a few counts. J is TRBJ1-5 and V is TRBV12-3 or TRBV12-4, with 9 bases lining up with TRBD1. The V segment lost 8 bases and the J segment 2 bases; nucleotides outside the gene matches: 7. The CDR3 totals 15 residues. CDR3 in amino acids: CASATGGWGNQPQHF. The CDR3 bases are TGTGCCAGCGCTACAGGGGGCTGGGGCAATCAGCCCCAGCATTTT.

The chain couples TRBV24-1 to TRBJ2-1; D is possibly TRBD2 (5 bases). CDR3 size: 16 residues. The germline V gene encodes CDR1 KGHDR and CDR2 SFDVKD. The V and J ends lost 5 bases and 2 bases respectively, with 15 bases between them. The CDR3 nucleotides are TGTGCCACCAGTGCCCATGGGGAGAACCCCTACAATGAGCAGTTCTTC. Translating it yields CATSAHGENPYNEQFF.

The chain links TRBV24-1 to TRBJ1-2, with a weak D call TRBD1 (5 bases). The length of the CDR3 is 13 residues. Germline CDR1 KGHDR, CDR2 SFDVKD. Trimming stripped 5 bases from V and 3 bases from J, with 9 bases between. CDR3 coding DNA: TGTGCCACCAGTGTGGGGCAGGACTATGGCTACACCTTC. It specifies CATSVGQDYGYTF.

The chain recombines TRBV9 with TRBJ2-1; the match to TRBD2 covers 7 bases. V shed 2 bases and J 6 bases; nucleotides not matched to a gene: 11. CDR3 length equals 16 residues. Per the germline V gene, CDR1 is SGDLS and CDR2 is YYNGEE. The CDR3 bases are TGTGCCAGCAGCGTGGGTAAGACTAGCAGGATCAATGAGCAGTTCTTC. Amino acid sequence: CASSVGKTSRINEQFF.

The gene calls are TRBV12-3 or TRBV12-4 and TRBJ1-4; D uncertain. This CDR3 spans 17 amino acids. The V end was cut by 6 bases, the J end by 0 bases, with 17 bases between. The CDR3 bases are TGTGCCAGCAGCCCGACACACCGTACGGCAACTAATGAAAAACTGTTTTTT. Translating it yields CASSPTHRTATNEKLFF.

This clonotype appeared many times. This rearrangement joins TRBV6-5 to TRBJ1-2, with D maybe TRBD1 (5 bases). Germline V lookup: CDR1 MNHEY, CDR2 SVGAGI. With 2 bases removed from V and 10 bases from J, the gap between germline ends came to 14 bases. The length of the CDR3 is 13 residues. CDR3: CASSYLGTAVYTF. The CDR3 bases are TGTGCCAGCAGTTACCTCGGGACCGCAGTCTACACCTTC.

The rearrangement joins TRBV10-3 to TRBJ1-2; TRBD1 aligns across 9 bases. This CDR3 comprises 13 residues. CDR1 is ENHRY, CDR2 SYGVKD, per germline. The V gene end was trimmed by 5 bases and the J gene end by 8 bases; junction bases not matched to a gene: 6. In DNA form, the CDR3 reads TGTGCCATCAGTTTCGGGGACAGGGCAGGCTACACCTTC. Translated: CAISFGDRAGYTF.

This clonotype was observed a handful of times. The chain is built from TRBV12-3 or TRBV12-4 and TRBJ1-3, with a possible D match to TRBD1 (6 bases). Trimming removed 7 bases from V and 3 bases from J, with 13 bases in between. This CDR3 comprises 14 residues. CDR3 sequence: CASKQGFGGNTIYF. The CDR3 nucleotides read TGTGCCAGCAAACAGGGTTTCGGTGGAAACACCATATATTTT.

J is TRBJ2-3 and V is TRBV7-2; D call uncertain. Trimming removed 2 bases from V and 8 bases from J, with 5 bases in between. CDR1 is SGHTA and CDR2 is FQGNSA in the germline V gene. This CDR3 contains 11 residues. CDR3 DNA: TGTGCCAGCAGCTTACAGGCTACGCAGTATTTT. This gives the protein CASSLQATQYF.

This clonotype was detected only a few times. The chain is built from TRBV11-2 and TRBJ1-4, with D uncertain. V was shortened by 5 bases and J by 5 bases, with 12 bases between the two germline ends. CDR1 is SGHAT and CDR2 is FQNNGV in the germline V gene. The CDR3 length is 14 residues. The DNA for the CDR3 is TGTGCCAGCAGCCAGATAGACTGGAATGAAAAACTGTTTTTT. Its protein is CASSQIDWNEKLFF.

This clonotype was seen once. This chain connects TRBV5-1 to TRBJ2-2; D may be TRBD1 (5 bases). The length of the CDR3 is 12 residues. From germline, CDR1 is SGHRS and CDR2 YFSETQ. V dropped 0 bases and J dropped 8 bases, with 5 bases sitting between them. CDR3 protein: CASSLDRGELFF. The CDR3 nucleotides are TGCGCCAGCAGCTTGGACAGGGGGGAGCTGTTTTTT.

V usage is TRBV24-1 and J usage is TRBJ2-5; TRBD2 agrees at 11 bases. J gave up 5 bases and V 1 base, and 8 bases lay outside the gene matches. The germline V gene encodes CDR1 KGHDR and CDR2 SFDVKD. CDR3 length: 17 residues. CDR3 sequence: CATSDFAGTSGTETQYF. CDR3 DNA sequence: TGTGCCACCAGTGATTTCGCCGGGACTAGCGGTACGGAGACCCAGTACTTC.

V usage is TRBV7-2 and J usage is TRBJ1-6; the D is unclear. Trimming shortened V by 1 base and J by 7 bases, and 5 bases separated the two germline ends. This CDR3 is 13 amino acids long. CDR1 is SGHTA, CDR2 FQGNSA, per germline. The CDR3 nucleotides read TGTGCCAGCAGCTTAGTAGCGAATTCACCCCTCCACTTT. It specifies CASSLVANSPLHF.

The rearrangement joins TRBV6-1 to TRBJ2-1; 10 nucleotides align to TRBD2. The CDR3 is made up of 13 amino acids. V shed 7 bases and J 7 bases; nucleotides not matched to a gene: 4. Germline V gives CDR1 MNHNS, CDR2 SASEGT. In nucleotides, the CDR3 is TGTGCCAGCACTAGCGGGGGATTGAATGAGCAGTTCTTC. Its translation is CASTSGGLNEQFF.

The rearrangement joins TRBV3-1 to TRBJ1-6; TRBD1 aligns across 7 bases. The CDR3 is made up of 16 amino acids. CDR1 is LGHDT and CDR2 is YNNKEL in the germline V gene (reference sequence). The junction had 11 bases not matched to a gene; V was cut back by 1 base and J by 11 bases. The DNA of the CDR3 is TGTGCCAGCAGCCAAGTATGGGACAGATCGGCCGCACCCCTCCACTTT. This encodes CASSQVWDRSAAPLHF. The entire variable domain, with the rest obtained from reference TRBV3-1 and TRBJ1-6, is as follows: DTAVSQTPKYLVTQMGNDKSIKCEQNLGHDTMYWYKQDSKKFLKIMFSYNNKELIINETVPNRFSPKSPDKAHLNLHINSLELGDSAVYFCASSQVWDRSAAPLHFGNGTRLTVT.

This clonotype was recorded many times. The rearrangement uses TRBV12-3 or TRBV12-4 and TRBJ1-2; D is uncertain. This CDR3 spans 12 amino acids. V was trimmed by 7 bases and J by 4 bases, leaving 10 bases between them. CDR3 nucleotide sequence: TGTGCCAGCAACCGCCTTGGCTATGGCTACACCTTC. Protein product: CASNRLGYGYTF.

This clonotype occurred a few times. This sequence joins TRBV12-3 or TRBV12-4 and TRBJ2-7, with D unresolved. The CDR3 extends over 15 amino acids. V dropped 3 bases and J dropped 0 bases, with 12 bases sitting between them. CDR3 loop: CASSFKGQSSYEQYF. The CDR3 coding sequence is TGTGCCAGCAGTTTTAAGGGCCAGAGCTCCTACGAGCAGTACTTC.

This clonotype was counted only a few times. The chain has TRBV7-9 and TRBJ1-1; a possible D gene is TRBD1 (5 bases). CDR1 is SEHNR, CDR2 FQNEAQ, per germline (reference sequence). This CDR3 region has 16 residues. V gave up 2 bases and J gave up 5 bases, with 18 bases separating them. Here the CDR3 DNA reads TGTGCCAGCAGCTTATTGGATGTGGCTGGGGGTACTGAAGCTTTCTTT. This gives the protein CASSLLDVAGGTEAFF. Looking up the rest from reference TRBV7-9 and TRBJ1-1 gives the full variable domain: DTGVSQNPRHKITKRGQNVTFRCDPISEHNRLYWYRQTLGQGPEFLTYFQNEAQLEKSRLLSDRFSAERPKGSFSTLEIQRTEQGDSAMYLCASSLLDVAGGTEAFFGQGTRLTVV.

This clonotype appeared many times. V usage is TRBV29-1 and J usage is TRBJ2-3; a possible D gene is TRBD2 (6 bases). With 7 bases removed from V and 4 bases from J, the gap between germline ends came to 18 bases. Germline V CDR1 and CDR2: SQVTM, ANQGSEA. The CDR3 is made up of 14 amino acids. The DNA for the CDR3 is TGCAGCGCCGAGGGGATGACGGGGGCAGATACGCAGTATTTT. Protein sequence: CSAEGMTGADTQYF.

The V call is TRBV19, the J call TRBJ2-5; D perhaps matches TRBD2 (6 bases). Germline V CDR1 and CDR2: LNHDA, SQIVND (reference sequence). The CDR3 extends over 15 amino acids. Trimming pared 3 bases from V and 2 bases from J, leaving 13 bases between. CDR3 bases: TGTGCCAGTAGTATGACCGGGACTCAACAAGAGACCCAGTACTTC. It translates to CASSMTGTQQETQYF. The full variable domain, with the rest looked up from reference TRBV19 and TRBJ2-5, is DGGITQSPKYLFRKEGQNVTLSCEQNLNHDAMYWYRQDPGQGLRLIYYSQIVNDFQKGDIAEGYSVSREKKESFPLTVTSAQKNPTAFYLCASSMTGTQQETQYFGPGTRLLVL.

The table lists this clonotype with a few counts. This rearrangement joins TRBV4-3 to TRBJ1-4; D not certain. The CDR3 length is 17 residues. Germline lookup yields CDR1 LGHNA and CDR2 YSLEER. V gave up 0 bases and J gave up 5 bases, with 16 bases separating them. CDR3: CASSQDIVAGKNEKLFF. CDR3 DNA: TGCGCCAGCAGCCAAGATATTGTCGCAGGAAAAAATGAAAAACTGTTTTTT.